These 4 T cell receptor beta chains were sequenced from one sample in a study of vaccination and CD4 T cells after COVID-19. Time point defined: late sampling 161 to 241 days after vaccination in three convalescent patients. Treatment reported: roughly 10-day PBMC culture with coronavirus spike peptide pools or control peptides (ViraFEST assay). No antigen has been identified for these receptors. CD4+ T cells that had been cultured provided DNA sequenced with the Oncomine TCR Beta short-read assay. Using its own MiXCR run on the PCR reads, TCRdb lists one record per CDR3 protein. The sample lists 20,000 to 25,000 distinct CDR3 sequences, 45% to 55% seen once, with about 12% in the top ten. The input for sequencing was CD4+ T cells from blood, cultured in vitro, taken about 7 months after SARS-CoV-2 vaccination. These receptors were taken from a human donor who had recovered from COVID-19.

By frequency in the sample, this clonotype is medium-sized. The CDR3 here is CSARARRAGGNSPLHF. The CDR3 DNA follows: TGCAGTGCTAGAGCTCGTAGAGCAGGGGGGAATTCACCCCTCCACTTT. The J gene is TRBJ1-6, the V gene TRBV20-1, with 7 bases identical to TRBD1. CDR3 length equals 16 residues. Germline values: CDR1 DFQATT, CDR2 SNEGSKA (reference sequence). With V trimmed by 1 base and J by 7 bases, 10 bases remained unmatched.

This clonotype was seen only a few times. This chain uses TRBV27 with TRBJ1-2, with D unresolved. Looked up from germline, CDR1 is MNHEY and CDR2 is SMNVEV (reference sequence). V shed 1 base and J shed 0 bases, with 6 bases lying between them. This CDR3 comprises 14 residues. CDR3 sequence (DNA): TGTGCCAGCAGTTTATGGGGAGCTAACTATGGCTACACCTTC. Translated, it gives CASSLWGANYGYTF.

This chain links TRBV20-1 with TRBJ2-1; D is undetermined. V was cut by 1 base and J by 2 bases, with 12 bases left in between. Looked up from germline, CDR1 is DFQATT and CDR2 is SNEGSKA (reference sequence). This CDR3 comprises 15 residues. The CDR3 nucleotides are TGCAGTGCTAGAGCTCGAGGCGAGGCCTACAATGAGCAGTTCTTC. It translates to CSARARGEAYNEQFF.

The DNA for the CDR3 is TGCAGTGCTAGATCGAGGGAACCTTCCTATGGCTACACCTTC. Its translation: CSARSREPSYGYTF. This sequence joins TRBV20-1 and TRBJ1-2; the D is unclear. Trimming removed 2 bases at V and 4 bases at J, with 14 bases between. The CDR3 is 14 residues long. CDR1 and CDR2 from the germline V gene are DFQATT and SNEGSKA (reference sequence).